The 16 T cell receptor beta chains reported below all come from one sample, sequenced in a study of spatial heterogeneity in lung cancer. From the 5' RACE reads, TCRdb called clonotypes with MiXCR, one entry per CDR3 protein. The sample contains some 39,000 distinct CDR3 sequences, roughly 7% of which appear only once. Time point here: sample taken at primary tumor resection. Whole RNA from tumor, nontumor lung or frozen PBMC was sequenced unsorted. The specimen was PBMCs, collected at surgery. The receptors shown here come from a female donor with early-stage non-small cell lung cancer.

This clonotype was seen once. V and J are TRBV18 and TRBJ2-7; TRBD1 or TRBD2 may be the D gene (6 bases each). CDR1 KGHSH and CDR2 LQKENI come from the germline V gene. The CDR3 totals 13 residues. The V end was cut by 3 bases, the J end by 2 bases, with 8 bases between. DNA for the CDR3: TGTGCCAGCTCACCTGGGGGGCCCTACGAGCAGTACTTC. Protein sequence: CASSPGGPYEQYF. The whole variable domain, remainder taken from reference TRBV18 and TRBJ2-7, is NAGVMQNPRHLVRRRGQEARLRCSPMKGHSHVYWYRQLPEEGLKFMVYLQKENIIDESGMPKERFSAEFPKEGPSILRIQQVVRGDSAAYFCASSPGGPYEQYFGPGTRLTVT.

This clonotype occurred a few times. The chain joins TRBV12-3 or TRBV12-4 to TRBJ1-3, with 7 bases that match TRBD1. V was pared by 5 bases and J by 4 bases, with 17 bases of the junction left unmatched. This CDR3 has 18 amino acids. CDR3 loop: CASSLHRGARHLGNTIYF. CDR3 coding DNA: TGTGCCAGCAGTCTCCACAGGGGAGCTCGCCATCTAGGAAACACCATATATTTT.

Concerning this clonotype itself: Relative to the germline gene, one junction end is altered; a read error may explain this. The CDR3 spells CASSVKPGLAKSVF. In nucleotides, the CDR3 is TGTGCCAGCAGTGTGAAACCGGGACTAGCAAAGTCGGTCTTC. The chain is built from TRBV27 and TRBJ2-1; 9 nucleotides match TRBD2. CDR1 is MNHEY and CDR2 is SMNVEV in the germline V gene (reference sequence). The length of the CDR3 is 14 residues.

This clonotype was recorded many times. CDR3 protein: CASSKAGGSGAFF. CDR3 sequence (DNA): TGTGCCAGCAGCAAAGCGGGTGGGTCGGGGGCTTTCTTT. This sequence joins TRBV21-1 and TRBJ1-1. TRBV21-1 counts as a pseudogene. The CDR3 has 13 residues.

This clonotype came up many times. This chain links TRBV20-1 with TRBJ2-3; the D is unclear. The V gene lost 3 bases and the J gene lost 4 bases, with 5 bases spanning the gap. There are 11 residues in the CDR3. Germline V gives CDR1 DFQATT, CDR2 SNEGSKA (reference sequence). CDR3 sequence reads: CSASFADTQYF. As DNA, the CDR3 is TGCAGTGCTAGCTTCGCAGATACGCAGTATTTT.

This clonotype was seen only a few times. The chain joins TRBV7-9 to TRBJ2-7, with D unresolved. The CDR3 covers 13 residues. The germline CDR1 and CDR2 sequences are SEHNR and FQNEAQ (reference sequence). V was trimmed by 7 bases and J by 11 bases, leaving 21 bases between them. CDR3 coding DNA: TGTGCCAGCAACCTATACCCCACGTCCCGGGAGTACTTC. Its protein product is CASNLYPTSREYF.

This clonotype was picked up many times. The V call is TRBV5-1, the J call TRBJ2-6; D unclear. The germline CDR1 and CDR2 sequences are SGHRS and YFSETQ. Trimming took off 4 bases at V and 0 bases at J, with 8 bases between the two ends. This CDR3 region has 15 residues. The CDR3 region is CASSVQSSGANVLTF. Written as DNA, the CDR3 is TGCGCCAGCAGCGTACAGAGCTCTGGGGCCAACGTCCTGACTTTC.

V gene TRBV7-2 combines with J gene TRBJ2-7; 11 bases fit TRBD2. This CDR3 spans 16 amino acids. CDR1 is SGHTA, CDR2 FQGNSA, per germline. The trim removed 6 bases at V and 2 bases at J, leaving 9 bases unmatched. CDR3 nucleotides: TGTGCCAGCAGTTCAATCTCTAGCGGGGGGCCCTACGAGCAGTACTTC. Translation: CASSSISSGGPYEQYF.

The rearrangement joins TRBV2 to TRBJ2-1, with D possibly being TRBD1 (6 bases). The CDR3 contains 13 residues. CDR1 and CDR2 (germline): SNHLY, FYNNEI. The ends were cut back, 0 bases at V and 14 bases at J, with 14 bases in the middle. The CDR3 here is CASSEAGGRGEFF. CDR3 DNA: TGTGCCAGCAGTGAAGCAGGGGGTCGTGGGGAGTTCTTC. Supplemented by reference TRBV2 and TRBJ2-1, the full variable domain reads EPEVTQTPSHQVTQMGQEVILRCVPISNHLYFYWYRQILGQKVEFLVSFYNNEISEKSEIFDDQFSVERPDGSNFTLKIRSTKLEDSAMYFCASSEAGGRGEFFGPGTRLTVL.

This clonotype showed up many times. The rearrangement joins TRBV18 to TRBJ2-7, with 8 bases matching TRBD1. Per the germline V gene, CDR1 is KGHSH and CDR2 is LQKENI. Germline trimming cut 6 bases from V and 2 bases from J; bases unmatched to any gene: 12. CDR3 length equals 16 residues. CDR3 protein: CASSPRLGTGTYEQYF. The CDR3 region has the DNA TGTGCCAGCTCCCCCCGGCTAGGGACAGGCACCTACGAGCAGTACTTC.

The sample holds a few counts of this clonotype. J is TRBJ2-3 and V is TRBV6-2 or TRBV6-3; 11 bases fit TRBD2. Trimming removed 5 bases from V and 2 bases from J; junction bases left unmatched: 3. Germline V CDR1 and CDR2: MNHEY, SVGEGT. The CDR3 has 15 amino acids. The DNA for the CDR3 is TGTGCCAGCAGTCGACTAGCGGGAAACACAGATACGCAGTATTTT. Amino acids: CASSRLAGNTDTQYF.

The table lists this clonotype with a few counts. The rearrangement joins TRBV6-1 to TRBJ2-7, with 7 positions matching TRBD2. V dropped 8 bases and J dropped 2; count of bases not matched to a gene: 3. Germline CDR1 MNHNS, CDR2 SASEGT. This CDR3 region has 12 residues. The CDR3 is CASERDTYEQYF. The DNA of the CDR3 is TGTGCCAGCGAGCGGGATACCTACGAGCAGTACTTC.

This clonotype was counted ten times or more. V is TRBV5-4 and J is TRBJ2-5; possible D gene TRBD1, 5 bases. In germline, CDR1 is SGHNT, CDR2 YYREEE (reference sequence). This CDR3 is built from 17 residues. Trimming removed 4 bases at V and 3 bases at J, with 22 bases between. CDR3 nucleotide sequence: TGTGCCAGCAGCCTCGTTCCATGGCAGGGCATAGAAGAGACCCAGTACTTC. Protein sequence: CASSLVPWQGIEETQYF.

The sample holds many counts of this clonotype. V is TRBV20-1 and J is TRBJ2-3, with TRBD2 identical over 10 bases. The CDR3 runs to 17 residues. Germline assignment: CDR1 DFQATT and CDR2 SNEGSKA (reference sequence). V was clipped by 3 bases and J by 6 bases; unmatched bases: 15. CDR3 sequence: CSARRSTQRGGRDTQYF. Written as DNA, the CDR3 is TGCAGTGCTAGGAGGAGCACTCAGCGGGGGGGCCGGGATACGCAGTATTTT.

This clonotype occurred a few times. V usage is TRBV9 and J usage is TRBJ2-1, with 7 bases lining up with TRBD2. Germline V gene data show CDR1 as SGDLS and CDR2 as YYNGEE. V lost 0 bases and J lost 2; bases outside the gene matches: 2. CDR3 length: 15 amino acids. The CDR3 bases are TGTGCCAGCAGCGTAGGCGGGGGAACCTACAATGAGCAGTTCTTC. As protein: CASSVGGGTYNEQFF.

V is TRBV3-1 and J is TRBJ2-3, with 9 bases matching TRBD2. Trimming cost V 5 bases and J 2 bases; bases outside gene matches: 5. Germline CDR1 and CDR2: LGHDT and YNNKEL (reference sequence). This CDR3 contains 15 residues. The CDR3 sequence is CASSFRTSDTDTQYF. The CDR3 DNA reads TGTGCCAGCAGCTTTCGGACTAGCGACACAGATACGCAGTATTTT.